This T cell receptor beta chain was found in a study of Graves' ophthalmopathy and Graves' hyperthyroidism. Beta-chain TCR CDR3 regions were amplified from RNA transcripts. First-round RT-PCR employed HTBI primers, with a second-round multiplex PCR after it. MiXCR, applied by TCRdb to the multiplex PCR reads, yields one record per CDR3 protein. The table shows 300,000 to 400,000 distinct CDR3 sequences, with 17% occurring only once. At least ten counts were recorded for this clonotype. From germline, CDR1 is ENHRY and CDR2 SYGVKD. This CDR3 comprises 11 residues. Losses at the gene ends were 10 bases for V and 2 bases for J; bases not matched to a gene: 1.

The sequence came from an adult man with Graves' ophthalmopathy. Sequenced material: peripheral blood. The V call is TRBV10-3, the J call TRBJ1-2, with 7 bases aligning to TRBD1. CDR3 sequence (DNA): TGTGCCACACAGGGGAACTATGGCTACACCTTC. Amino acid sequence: CATQGNYGYTF.